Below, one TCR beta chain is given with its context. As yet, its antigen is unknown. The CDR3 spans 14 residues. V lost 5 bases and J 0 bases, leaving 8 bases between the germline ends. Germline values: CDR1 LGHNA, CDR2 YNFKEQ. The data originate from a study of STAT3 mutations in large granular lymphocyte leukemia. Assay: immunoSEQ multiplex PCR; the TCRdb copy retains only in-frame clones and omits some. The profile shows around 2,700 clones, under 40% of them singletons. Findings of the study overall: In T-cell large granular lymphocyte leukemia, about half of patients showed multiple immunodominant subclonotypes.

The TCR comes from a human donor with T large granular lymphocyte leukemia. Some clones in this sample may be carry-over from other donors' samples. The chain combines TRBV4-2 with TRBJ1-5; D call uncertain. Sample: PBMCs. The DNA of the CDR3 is TGTGCCAGCAGCTTGTGGGGTAGCAATCAGCCCCAGCATTTT. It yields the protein CASSLWGSNQPQHF.